This is a list of T cell receptor beta chains from one sample in a study of blood T cells in healthy people across ages. Via MiXCR, TCRdb re-called the 5' RACE reads, giving one row per CDR3 protein. The sample lists hundreds of thousands of distinct CDR3 sequences, about 55% seen once, with about 42% in the top ten. Source material: blood. The receptors were gathered from an elderly man in good health. CDR3s include the opening cysteine and the closing phenylalanine or tryptophan. The D gene is left open where the match is weak. The listing skips clone size in some rows; elsewhere it reads once, few, many or a size class.

>few|TRBJ2-1|NA|TRBV10-3
CAISATGDEQFF
TGTGCCATCAGTGCAACTGGCGATGAGCAGTTCTTC
>NA|TRBJ2-6|TRBD1|TRBV18
CASSRGQGALSGANVLTF
TGTGCCAGCTCACGGGGACAGGGGGCCCTCTCTGGGGCCAACGTCCTGACTTTC
>once|TRBJ1-2|TRBD1|TRBV4-1
CASRPTGVYGYTF
TGCGCCAGCAGGCCTACAGGGGTCTATGGCTACACCTTC
>NA|TRBJ1-4|TRBD1|TRBV6-6
CASSYLGQGYLNEKLFF
TGTGCCAGCAGTTATCTTGGACAGGGGTATCTTAATGAAAAACTGTTTTTT
>NA|TRBJ2-7|TRBD2|TRBV7-2
CASSRLAERGYEQYF
TGTGCCAGCAGCCGTCTAGCGGAGAGAGGGTACGAGCAGTACTTC
>NA|TRBJ2-5|TRBD1|TRBV4-1
CASSQPDRMDETQYF
TGCGCCAGCAGCCAGCCGGACAGGATGGACGAGACCCAGTACTTC
>NA|TRBJ2-1|NA|TRBV6-5
CASSYLPRTQGYNEQFF
TGTGCCAGCAGTTACCTACCTCGGACGCAAGGATACAATGAGCAGTTCTTC
>NA|TRBJ1-6|NA|TRBV5-1
CASSWGDSPLHF
TGCGCCAGCAGTTGGGGGGATTCACCCCTCCACTTT
>few|TRBJ2-2|NA|TRBV10-3
CATQTNGNTGELFF
TGTGCCACGCAAACCAACGGGAACACCGGGGAGCTGTTTTTT
>NA|TRBJ2-6|NA|TRBV21-1
CASSIPRRDTGANVLTF
TGTGCCAGCAGCATTCCCCGCAGGGACACTGGGGCCAACGTCCTGACTTTC
>NA|TRBJ2-7|TRBD1|TRBV20-1
CSASRGQGLYEQYF
TGCAGTGCTAGTCGGGGACAGGGGCTCTACGAGCAGTACTTC
>few|TRBJ1-1|TRBD1|TRBV5-1
CASSWSGTANTEAFF
TGCGCCAGCAGCTGGTCCGGGACAGCGAACACTGAAGCTTTCTTT
>NA|TRBJ2-1|NA|TRBV21-1
CASSTGPGAFLWNEQFF
TGTGCCAGCAGCACGGGGCCGGGGGCCTTCCTATGGAATGAGCAGTTCTTC
>NA|TRBJ2-3|TRBD1|TRBV28
CASSPPRLRGPSTDTQYF
TGTGCCAGCAGCCCCCCTCGGCTCAGGGGGCCCTCCACAGATACGCAGTATTTT
>NA|TRBJ2-4|TRBD2|TRBV7-9
CASRSTGGIQYF
TGTGCCAGCAGGTCCACGGGAGGCATTCAGTACTTC
>few|TRBJ2-1|TRBD2|TRBV20-1
CSAPGGGTRRNEQFF
TGCAGTGCTCCCGGCGGCGGGACTAGGAGGAATGAGCAGTTCTTC
>NA|TRBJ1-1|NA|TRBV2
CASTKRLPTEAFF
TGTGCCAGCACTAAGCGGTTGCCTACTGAAGCTTTCTTT
>NA|TRBJ2-7|NA|TRBV12-3/TRBV12-4
CASSLAGQATYEQYF
TGTGCCAGCAGTTTGGCAGGACAAGCAACCTACGAGCAGTACTTC
>NA|TRBJ2-3|TRBD1|TRBV3-1
CASSQDDPRQGWHRYAYF
TGTGCCAGCAGCCAAGATGACCCCCGACAGGGTTGGCACAGATACGCGTATTTT
>NA|TRBJ2-3|NA|TRBV2
CASSGEQGLLDTQYF
TGTGCCAGCAGCGGGGAACAGGGACTCTTGGATACGCAGTATTTT
>few|TRBJ2-5|NA|TRBV20-1
CSAREGRETQYF
TGCAGTGCTAGAGAGGGGCGGGAGACCCAGTACTTC
>NA|TRBJ2-3|NA|TRBV6-5
CASGMAGDTQYF
TGTGCCAGCGGTATGGCGGGAGATACGCAGTATTTT
>few|TRBJ2-5|TRBD2|TRBV18
CASSQGLAGAEETQYF
TGTGCCAGCTCCCAAGGGCTAGCGGGAGCGGAAGAGACCCAGTACTTC
>many|TRBJ2-1|TRBD2|TRBV7-2
CASSLTSGRAAEQFF
TGTGCCAGCAGCCTGACTAGCGGGAGGGCCGCTGAGCAGTTCTTC
>few|TRBJ2-7|TRBD1|TRBV5-1
CASSFGGWDRASHEQYF
TGCGCCAGCAGCTTCGGGGGTTGGGACAGGGCTTCCCACGAGCAGTACTTC
>NA|TRBJ2-1|NA|TRBV5-1
CASSLGVGVVDNEQFF
TGCGCCAGCAGCTTGGGGGTGGGAGTAGTCGACAATGAGCAGTTCTTT
>few|TRBJ2-4|NA|TRBV29-1
CSVEEAPGLVGIAKNIQYF
TGCAGCGTTGAAGAAGCCCCCGGACTGGTAGGGATAGCCAAAAACATTCAGTACTTC
>few|TRBJ2-7|NA|TRBV25-1
CASSEYRQNEQYF
TGTGCCAGCAGTGAATATCGGCAAAATGAGCAGTACTTC
>few|TRBJ2-1|TRBD2|TRBV27
CAAWGGRYNEQFF
TGTGCCGCGTGGGGGGGAAGATACAATGAGCAGTTCTTC
>few|TRBJ2-3|NA|TRBV15
CATSRDPSLLDRYAYF
TGTGCCACCAGCAGAGATCCTAGCTTGTTGGACAGATACGCGTATTTT
>NA|TRBJ2-3|TRBD2|TRBV4-2
CASSRYTGTSGSTDTQYF
TGTGCCAGCAGCCGCTACACCGGGACTAGCGGCAGCACAGATACGCAGTATTTT
>many|TRBJ2-1|TRBD2|TRBV10-3
CATGLAGANEQFF
TGTGCCACCGGACTAGCGGGAGCAAATGAGCAGTTCTTC
>NA|TRBJ2-3|NA|TRBV7-2
CASSLGAGGGWGQYF
TGTGCCAGCAGCTTAGGCGCGGGTGGGGGGTGGGGGCAGTATTTT
>few|TRBJ2-7|TRBD2|TRBV4-2
CASSQGPSGSYEQYF
TGTGCCAGCAGCCAAGGGCCTAGCGGCTCCTACGAGCAGTACTTC
>many|TRBJ2-3|TRBD2|TRBV28
CASISTRREGPDTQYF
TGTGCCAGCATCTCAACCAGGCGGGAGGGCCCAGATACGCAGTATTTT
>once|TRBJ2-4|NA|TRBV2
CASIPGFRLAKNIQYF
TGTGCCAGCATTCCGGGATTCCGATTAGCCAAAAACATTCAGTACTTC
>few|TRBJ1-6|NA|TRBV10-3
CAISERSWVDNSPLHF
TGTGCCATCAGTGAAAGAAGCTGGGTGGATAATTCACCCCTCCACTTT
>few|TRBJ2-7|NA|TRBV7-2
CASSPLGQSLSYEQYF
TGTGCCAGCAGCCCGTTAGGACAGTCCCTCTCCTACGAGCAGTACTTC
>NA|TRBJ2-5|NA|TRBV7-9
CASSLVAGPSLGETQYF
TGTGCCAGCAGCTTAGTCGCGGGGCCCAGCCTGGGGGAGACCCAGTACTTC
>NA|TRBJ1-2|NA|TRBV10-3
CAISDRTGNGYTF
TGTGCCATCAGTGACCGAACAGGGAACGGCTACACCTTC
>few|TRBJ2-2|NA|TRBV5-1
CASSWGQAGTGELFF
TGCGCCAGCAGCTGGGGGCAGGCTGGAACCGGGGAGCTGTTTTTT
>NA|TRBJ2-7|NA|TRBV9
CASSLTSSQPAYEQYF
TGTGCCAGCAGCCTTACTAGCTCTCAACCCGCCTACGAGCAGTACTTC
>NA|TRBJ2-2|NA|TRBV28
CASSLLPRGASNTGELFF
TGTGCCAGCAGTTTATTGCCCAGGGGGGCGTCGAACACCGGGGAGCTGTTTTTT
>NA|TRBJ2-6|NA|TRBV7-6
CASSSLGLLSGANVLTF
TGTGCCAGCAGCTCCCTTGGACTTCTCTCTGGGGCCAACGTCCTGACTTTC
>NA|TRBJ2-7|TRBD2|TRBV6-1
CASSEGSSGRTYEQYF
TGTGCCAGCAGTGAAGGTAGTAGCGGGAGGACCTACGAGCAGTACTTC
>many|TRBJ2-7|TRBD2|TRBV7-2
CASSLRLYRRTSGLYEQYF
TGTGCCAGCAGCTTAAGACTATATCGCCGGACTAGCGGTCTCTACGAGCAGTACTTC
>NA|TRBJ1-2|NA|TRBV9
CASSVVGGNYGYTF
TGTGCCAGCAGCGTAGTTGGGGGGAACTATGGCTACACCTTC
>NA|TRBJ2-1|NA|TRBV5-6
CASSLRSRGRPPPRRFF
TGTGCCAGCAGCTTGAGGTCGAGGGGACGTCCCCCACCGCGTCGGTTCTTC
>NA|TRBJ1-1|NA|TRBV20-1
CSASGQSATEAFF
TGCAGTGCTAGCGGACAGTCTGCCACTGAAGCTTTCTTT
>few|TRBJ2-1|NA|TRBV25-1
CASSNSGPKSYNEQFF
TGTGCCAGCAGTAACTCCGGGCCAAAATCCTACAATGAGCAGTTCTTC
>NA|TRBJ2-7|TRBD1|TRBV12-3/TRBV12-4
CASSLGTGAHEQYF
TGTGCCAGCAGTTTAGGGACAGGGGCACACGAGCAGTACTTC
>few|TRBJ1-5|TRBD1|TRBV10-3
CAISEPGQGTRGPQHF
TGTGCCATCAGTGAACCGGGACAGGGCACTCGGGGGCCCCAGCATTTT
>few|TRBJ2-1|TRBD2|TRBV7-2
CASRSGLAGVGQHNEQFF
TGTGCCAGCAGAAGCGGGCTAGCGGGAGTGGGCCAGCACAATGAGCAGTTCTTC
>NA|TRBJ2-4|NA|TRBV20-1
CSARDMRGENIQYF
TGCAGTGCTAGAGATATGAGGGGTGAAAACATTCAGTACTTC
>NA|TRBJ2-1|NA|TRBV10-2
CASSPGTRSGYEQFF
TGCGCCAGCAGCCCCGGGACTCGGTCGGGGTACGAGCAGTTCTTC
>NA|TRBJ1-1|TRBD1|TRBV25-1
CASSPNRGGRNTEAFF
TGTGCCAGCAGTCCTAACAGGGGAGGCAGGAACACTGAAGCTTTCTTT
>NA|TRBJ2-2|TRBD2|TRBV20-1
CSAPLGAGGTGELFF
TGCAGTGCTCCCCTGGGGGCGGGAGGAACCGGGGAGCTGTTTTTT